Presented here are 15 T cell receptor beta chains from one specimen sequenced in a study of brain T cells in children with intractable seizures. Here immunoSEQ multiplex PCR was the method, and the copy in TCRdb shows in-frame clones only, minus some. The sample has just under 65,000 clones, about 96% seen once. Sequenced here: peripheral blood, sampled at surgery. These receptors all stem from a boy under two years old with focal cortical dysplasia and intractable seizures.

This chain joins TRBV7-9 and TRBJ1-6, with 9 bases matching TRBD1. This CDR3 comprises 13 residues. J lost 14 bases, V lost 5 bases, and 7 bases had no gene match. Germline-derived CDR1 and CDR2 are SEHNR and FQNEAQ (reference sequence). The CDR3 sequence is CASSRTGAFTLHF. The CDR3 bases are TGTGCCAGCAGCCGGACAGGGGCCTTCACCCTCCACTTT.

This chain uses TRBV25-1 with TRBJ2-1; tentative D call: TRBD1 (5 bases). The CDR3 length is 15 residues. The germline gives CDR1 MGHDK, CDR2 SYGVNS. V was pared by 5 bases and J by 5 bases, with 16 bases between. CDR3: CASSIPGSWNNEQFF. The CDR3 nucleotides read TGTGCCAGCAGTATTCCAGGGTCTTGGAACAATGAGCAGTTCTTC.

The rearrangement links TRBV10-3 to TRBJ2-3, with TRBD2 matching over 9 bases. Germline CDR1 and CDR2: ENHRY and SYGVKD. This CDR3 is built from 14 residues. V lost 9 bases to trimming and J lost 4 bases; unmatched junction nucleotides: 8. CDR3 residues: CAIGGIAGADTQYF. CDR3 in DNA: TGTGCCATAGGGGGGATAGCGGGAGCAGATACGCAGTATTTT.

The genes are TRBV27 and TRBJ1-4, with unresolved D. The V and J ends lost 3 bases and 8 bases respectively, with 4 bases between them. The germline V gene encodes CDR1 MNHEY and CDR2 SMNVEV (reference sequence). The CDR3 is 11 amino acids. CDR3 loop: CASSFGEKLFF. DNA of the CDR3: TGTGCCAGCAGTTTCGGGGAAAAACTGTTTTTT.

This chain's CDR3 is CASSLTRDSPLHF. The CDR3 region has the DNA TGTGCCAGCAGCTTAACCAGGGATTCACCCCTCCACTTT. The V call is TRBV7-3, the J call TRBJ1-6, with D possibly being TRBD1 (5 bases). CDR1 is SGHTA and CDR2 is FQGTGA in the germline V gene. The V end was cut by 0 bases, the J end by 8 bases, with 5 bases between. CDR3 size: 13 residues.

This chain joins TRBV5-1 and TRBJ1-5, with a weak D call TRBD1 (5 bases). Germline V gene sequence: CDR1 SGHRS, CDR2 YFSETQ. The length of the CDR3 is 14 residues. V lost 1 base and J lost 2, with 7 bases in between. The CDR3 protein is CASSLTGRNQPQHF. The CDR3, as DNA: TGCGCCAGCAGCTTGACAGGCCGCAATCAGCCCCAGCATTTT.

The chain links TRBV5-6 to TRBJ1-1, with D unresolved. CDR1 and CDR2 (germline): SGHDT, YYEEEE. This CDR3 contains 14 residues. V was clipped by 0 bases and J by 3 bases, with 9 bases between them. The CDR3 sequence is CASSLALGDTEAFF. CDR3 sequence (DNA): TGTGCCAGCAGCTTGGCTTTGGGTGACACTGAAGCTTTCTTT.

This rearrangement joins TRBV5-6 to TRBJ1-1; maybe TRBD1 (6 bases). The CDR3 covers 16 residues. The germline V gene has CDR1 SGHDT and CDR2 YYEEEE. V was clipped by 6 bases and J by 1 base, with 19 bases between them. CDR3 amino acids: CASNLITGMENTEAFF. The CDR3 nucleotides are TGTGCCAGCAACCTAATAACAGGGATGGAGAACACTGAAGCTTTCTTT.

This chain links TRBV27 with TRBJ2-7; D uncertain. Between the trimmed V and J ends, which lost 2 bases and 1 base, there was a span of 9 bases. CDR3 length: 14 amino acids. Germline-derived CDR1 and CDR2 are MNHEY and SMNVEV (reference sequence). The CDR3 coding sequence is TGTGCCAGCAGTTTAGTTTCAGGATCCTACGAGCAGTACTTC. Amino acids: CASSLVSGSYEQYF.

This chain joins TRBV19 and TRBJ1-1; possibly TRBD1 for D (5 bases). The CDR3 covers 13 residues. Per the germline V gene, CDR1 is LNHDA and CDR2 is SQIVND (reference sequence). V was shortened by 7 bases and J by 2 bases, with 11 bases between the two germline ends. In DNA, the CDR3 is TGTGCCAGTATGCAGGGTTATAACACTGAAGCTTTCTTT. Protein product: CASMQGYNTEAFF.

The chain has TRBV9 and TRBJ1-1; D unclear. V lost 0 bases and J lost 5, with 11 bases in between. Germline CDR1 is SGDLS and CDR2 is YYNGEE. CDR3 size: 14 residues. The CDR3 loop reads CASSVGGRGTEAFF. CDR3 sequence (DNA): TGTGCCAGCAGCGTAGGCGGGCGCGGTACTGAAGCTTTCTTT.

CDR3 coding DNA: TGTGCCAGCAGCTGGGGGACAGGGGTGGGTGAAGCTTTCTTT. Protein sequence: CASSWGTGVGEAFF. V gene TRBV6-5 combines with J gene TRBJ1-1, with TRBD1 identical over 10 bases. V lost 6 bases, J lost 7 bases, and 8 bases stayed unmatched. The CDR3 loop spans 14 amino acids. The germline V gene encodes CDR1 MNHEY and CDR2 SVGAGI.

The rearrangement uses TRBV11-3 and TRBJ1-5; D remains ambiguous. This CDR3 contains 16 residues. Between the trimmed V and J ends, which lost 5 bases and 3 bases, there was a span of 17 bases. Germline loops: CDR1 SGHNT, CDR2 YENEEA. CDR3: CASSDRGPGANQPQHF. DNA of the CDR3: TGTGCCAGCAGCGACCGCGGCCCCGGAGCCAATCAGCCCCAGCATTTT.

The chain is built from TRBV4-2 and TRBJ2-5, with 14 bases that match TRBD2. This CDR3 region has 18 residues. With 4 bases clipped from V and 4 bases from J, the junction kept 11 bases outside the gene matches. Germline V lookup: CDR1 LGHNA, CDR2 YNFKEQ. CDR3 loop: CASSPRLAGGQGGETQYF. The CDR3 DNA reads as TGTGCCAGCAGCCCGAGACTAGCGGGGGGGCAAGGGGGAGAGACCCAGTACTTC.

Only one count was recorded for this clone. The chain recombines TRBV5-1 with TRBJ1-1; TRBD1 matches 9 bases. The ends lost 4 bases at V and 4 bases at J; junction bases unmatched: 5. From germline, CDR1 is SGHRS and CDR2 YFSETQ. CDR3 length equals 14 residues. CDR3 coding DNA: TGCGCCAGCAGCGTGACAGGGGGGAGCACTGAAGCTTTCTTT. Translated: CASSVTGGSTEAFF.